One and the same sample provided the 7 T cell receptor beta chains below, sequenced in a study of blood T cell repertoires in COVID-19. The assay was immunoSEQ multiplex PCR, and TCRdb's table has in-frame clones only and misses some. The table lists a few hundred thousand clones, about 87% of them singletons. Sequenced material: PBMCs or T cells enriched from blood (not recorded which). These receptors all come from a woman between 50 and 59 years old who had recovered from COVID-19.

The CDR3 here is CASSQRQGYYGYTF. DNA for the CDR3: TGTGCCAGCAGCCAGAGACAGGGGTACTATGGCTACACCTTC. The chain links TRBV3-1 (or the pseudogene TRBV3-2) to TRBJ1-2, with 8 bases that match TRBD1. Germline CDR1 is LGHDT and CDR2 is YNNKEL (reference sequence). J was trimmed by 3 bases and V by 3 bases; bases with no gene match: 3. The CDR3 consists of 14 residues.

The chain links TRBV10-3 to TRBJ1-5; the match to TRBD1 covers 7 bases. V lost 4 bases to trimming and J lost 8 bases; unmatched junction nucleotides: 2. Germline V gene sequence: CDR1 ENHRY, CDR2 SYGVKD. The CDR3 totals 12 residues. The CDR3 region is CAISVQGKPQHF. In DNA form, the CDR3 reads TGTGCCATCAGTGTACAGGGGAAGCCCCAGCATTTT.

This CDR3 reads CATSSREDEQFF. CDR3 in DNA: TGTGCCACCAGCAGCAGGGAGGATGAGCAGTTCTTC. V gene TRBV15 combines with J gene TRBJ2-1; a weak D match, TRBD2 (6 bases). CDR3 length equals 12 residues. CDR1 is LNHNV, CDR2 YYDKDF, per germline (reference sequence). V lost 3 bases and J 8 bases, leaving 8 bases between the germline ends. Full variable domain (missing parts from reference TRBV15 and TRBJ2-1): DAMVIQNPRYQVTQFGKPVTLSCSQTLNHNVMYWYQQKSSQAPKLLFHYYDKDFNNEADTPDNFQSRRPNTSFCFLDIRSPGLGDTAMYLCATSSREDEQFFGPGTRLTVL.

V gene TRBV5-1 combines with J gene TRBJ2-5; TRBD1 agrees at 7 bases. The ends lost 0 bases at V and 4 bases at J; junction bases unmatched: 6. The germline gives CDR1 SGHRS, CDR2 YFSETQ. The CDR3 is 15 residues long. Written as DNA, the CDR3 is TGCGCCAGCAGCTTGGGATCCGGGACAGTAGAGACCCAGTACTTC. Protein sequence: CASSLGSGTVETQYF.

This clone has a single count. The chain is built from TRBV5-1 and TRBJ2-2, with D tentatively TRBD1 (5 bases). The CDR3 spans 16 residues. From germline, CDR1 is SGHRS and CDR2 YFSETQ. Trimming shortened V by 0 bases and J by 7 bases, and 16 bases separated the two germline ends. CDR3 in DNA: TGCGCCAGCAGCTTGGCCTTAGGGGCGCAGCACGGGGAGCTGTTTTTT. Protein: CASSLALGAQHGELFF.

The rearrangement joins TRBV27 to TRBJ2-3; D gene uncertain. Trimming stripped 4 bases from V and 0 bases from J, with 11 bases between. This CDR3 has 15 residues. The V gene's germline CDR1 is MNHEY and CDR2 SMNVEV (reference sequence). Here the CDR3 DNA reads TGTGCCAGCAGTTCATACAGTTCTAGCACAGATACGCAGTATTTT. It specifies CASSSYSSSTDTQYF.

V is TRBV6-6 and J is TRBJ1-5; the D is unclear. Germline V CDR1 and CDR2: MNHNY, SVGAGI (reference sequence). The CDR3 runs to 10 residues. V was pared by 10 bases and J by 14 bases, with 15 bases between. The CDR3 is CATRLEVEHF. The DNA of the CDR3 is TGTGCCACCCGGCTCGAGGTCGAGCATTTT.